This T cell receptor beta chain was found in a study of OX40 agonist ivuxolimab in advanced cancers. About this clone: Antigen: not known.

The CDR3 is 21 residues long. Germline lookup yields CDR1 SGDLS and CDR2 YYNGEE. J lost 2 bases, V lost 3 bases, and 17 bases had no gene match. The repertoire was sequenced with immunoSEQ multiplex PCR; TCRdb's copy has only in-frame clones and lacks some. Among nearly 65,000 clones listed, roughly nine tenths were seen once. Study-level points and caveats: Low clonal expansion, among the lowest seen, marked partial responders at 0.1-3.0 mg/kg. The average count of expanded clones was higher among CD8+ T cells than among CD4+. In the 0.1 to 3.0 mg/kg range, CD4+ and CD8+ blood T cells had expanded clonally by week 6. In the expanded peripheral T cells, antigen specificity was never determined.

The clonotype originates from an adult with an advanced solid tumor such as melanoma, head and neck, liver or kidney cancer. This specimen consisted of CD4+ or CD8+ T cells sorted from blood, obtained in a trial of the OX40 agonist ivuxolimab. The chain is built from TRBV9 and TRBJ2-3; 14 positions agree with TRBD2. The CDR3 DNA is TGTGCCAGCAGCGAAGGGGGGACTAGCGGGAGAAACTATGCTAACACAGATACGCAGTATTTT. It specifies CASSEGGTSGRNYANTDTQYF.